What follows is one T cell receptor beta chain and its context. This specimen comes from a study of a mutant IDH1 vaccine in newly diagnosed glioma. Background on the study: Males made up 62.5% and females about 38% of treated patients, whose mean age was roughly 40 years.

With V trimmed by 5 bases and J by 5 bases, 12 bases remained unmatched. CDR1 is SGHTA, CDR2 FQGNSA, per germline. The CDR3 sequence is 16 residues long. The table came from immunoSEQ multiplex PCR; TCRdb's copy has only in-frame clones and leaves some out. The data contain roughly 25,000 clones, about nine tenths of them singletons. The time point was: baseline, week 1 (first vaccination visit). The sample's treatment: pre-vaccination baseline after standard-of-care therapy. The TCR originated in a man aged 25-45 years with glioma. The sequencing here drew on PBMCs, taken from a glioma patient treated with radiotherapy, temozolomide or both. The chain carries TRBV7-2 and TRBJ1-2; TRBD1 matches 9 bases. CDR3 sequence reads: CASSRLGGQGGYGYTF. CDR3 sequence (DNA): TGTGCCAGCAGCCGCCTAGGGGGACAGGGAGGGTATGGCTACACCTTC.